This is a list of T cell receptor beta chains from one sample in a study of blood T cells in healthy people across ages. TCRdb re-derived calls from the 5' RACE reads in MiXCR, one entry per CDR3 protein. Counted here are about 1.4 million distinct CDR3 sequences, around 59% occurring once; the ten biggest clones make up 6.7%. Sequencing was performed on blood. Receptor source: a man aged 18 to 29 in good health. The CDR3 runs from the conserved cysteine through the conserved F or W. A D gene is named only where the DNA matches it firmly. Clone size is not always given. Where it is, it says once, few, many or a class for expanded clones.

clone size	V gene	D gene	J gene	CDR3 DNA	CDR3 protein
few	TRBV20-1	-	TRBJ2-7	TGCAGTGCTAGCTCAGACAGGACCTACGAGCAGTACTTC	CSASSDRTYEQYF
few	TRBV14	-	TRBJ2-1	TGTGCCAGCAGCCACGGGGACGCCTACAATGAGCAGTTCTTC	CASSHGDAYNEQFF
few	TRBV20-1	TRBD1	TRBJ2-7	TGCAGTGCTAGTCTGGGGACAGTCTACGAGCAGTACTTC	CSASLGTVYEQYF
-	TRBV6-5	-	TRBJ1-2	TGTGCCAGCAGTAGAGGGACAACTAACTATGGCTACTCCTTC	CASSRGTTNYGYSF
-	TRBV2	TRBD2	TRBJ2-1	TGTGCCAGCAGAAGGCCTTCGGGAGGGTACAATGAGCAGTTCTTC	CASRRPSGGYNEQFF
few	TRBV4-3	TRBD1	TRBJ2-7	TGCGCCAGCAGCCCATGGACAGGGCGCGAGCAGTACTTC	CASSPWTGREQYF
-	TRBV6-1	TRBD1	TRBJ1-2	TGTGCCAGCAGTGAAGCCACAGGGGGCCATGGCTACACCTTC	CASSEATGGHGYTF
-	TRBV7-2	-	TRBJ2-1	TGTGCCAGCAGCTTATATACCCAGCGAGGAGTTTTCGACTACAATGAGCAGTTCTTC	CASSLYTQRGVFDYNEQFF
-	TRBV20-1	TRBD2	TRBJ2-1	TGCAGTGCTAGGGGGTTAAGCGGGGCTAGCTACAATGAGCAGTTCTTC	CSARGLSGASYNEQFF
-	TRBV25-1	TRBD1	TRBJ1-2	TGTGCCAGCAGTGGCGACAGGGCGGGTGGCTACACCTTC	CASSGDRAGGYTF
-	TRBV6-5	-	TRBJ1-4	TGTGCCAGCAGTGCCCTGGGGATTGGTGAAAAACTGTTTTTT	CASSALGIGEKLFF
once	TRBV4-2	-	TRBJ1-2	TGTACCAGCAGCCAAGAGGGAGGGTTGGCTAACTATGGCTACACCTTC	CTSSQEGGLANYGYTF
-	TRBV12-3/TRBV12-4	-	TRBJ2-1	TGTGCCAGCAGTAGGGGGGGCTCGGGCAATGAGCAGTTCTTC	CASSRGGSGNEQFF
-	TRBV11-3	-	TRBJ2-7	TGTGCCAGCAGCTTAGTTTCGGGTAGCGGTGTTACCTACGAGCAGTACTTC	CASSLVSGSGVTYEQYF
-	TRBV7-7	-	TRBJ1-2	TGTGCCAGCCCCCGTGGCTACACCTTC	CASPRGYTF
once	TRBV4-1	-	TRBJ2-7	TGCGCTTGCAGAACCGGGACGTACTCCTACGAGCAGTACTTC	CACRTGTYSYEQYF
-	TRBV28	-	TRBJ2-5	TGTGCCAGCAGTTTACAAACAGGACCGCAAGAGACCCAGTACTTC	CASSLQTGPQETQYF
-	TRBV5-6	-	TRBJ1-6	TGTGCCAGCAGCTCGGCCGGGGGAGCCTATAATTCACCCCTCCACTTT	CASSSAGGAYNSPLHF
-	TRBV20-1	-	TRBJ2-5	TGCAGTGCTAGATCCAGGGTAGGGGAGACCCAGTACTTC	CSARSRVGETQYF
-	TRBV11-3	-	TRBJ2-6	TGTGCCAGCAGCCTCCAGACAGGTACTGGGGCCAACGTCCTGACTTTC	CASSLQTGTGANVLTF